The 27 T cell receptor beta chains below all came from one sample that was sequenced in a study of blood T cell repertoires in COVID-19. Profiled with immunoSEQ multiplex PCR; TCRdb holds only in-frame clones, not every one. The table lists 200,000 to 300,000 clones, 65% to 85% of them singletons. Sequencing input: peripheral blood. These receptors came from an elderly woman with acute or convalescent COVID-19.

The chain has TRBV5-5 and TRBJ1-5; 8 bases are shared with TRBD1. Germline V gene data show CDR1 as SGHKS and CDR2 as YYEKEE (reference sequence). V lost 0 bases, J lost 7 bases, and 6 bases stayed unmatched. This CDR3 is built from 15 residues. The chain's CDR3 is CASSLAAGGGQPQHF. The CDR3 bases are TGTGCCAGCAGCTTGGCGGCAGGGGGCGGGCAGCCCCAGCATTTT.

The V call is TRBV7-8, the J call TRBJ1-5, with 10 bases that match TRBD1. Germline V gene sequence: CDR1 SGHVS, CDR2 FQNEAQ. This CDR3 has 15 amino acids. V shed 4 bases, J shed 7 bases, and the junction held 7 bases outside the gene matches. The CDR3 here is CASSSDRGSRQPQHF. The CDR3 coding sequence is TGTGCCAGCAGCTCGGACAGGGGGTCTCGGCAGCCCCAGCATTTT.

This clone was seen more than once but under ten times. The chain is built from TRBV4-2 and TRBJ1-4; D call uncertain. V dropped 0 bases and J dropped 5 bases, with 10 bases sitting between them. From germline, CDR1 is LGHNA and CDR2 YNFKEQ. This CDR3 is built from 15 residues. The CDR3 loop reads CASSQDSASNEKLFF. Here the CDR3 DNA reads TGTGCCAGCAGCCAAGATTCCGCGTCCAATGAAAAACTGTTTTTT.

The genes are TRBV9 and TRBJ1-1, with 8 bases identical to TRBD1. The CDR3 sequence is 12 residues long. CDR1 SGDLS and CDR2 YYNGEE come from the germline V gene. The trim removed 3 bases at V and 6 bases at J, leaving 1 base unmatched. Written as DNA, the CDR3 is TGTGCCAGCAGCGCACAGGGGGCTGAAGCTTTCTTT. Protein sequence: CASSAQGAEAFF.

This clone turned up a few times. This rearrangement joins TRBV7-2 to TRBJ2-2, with D perhaps TRBD1 (5 bases). The germline V gene encodes CDR1 SGHTA and CDR2 FQGNSA. CDR3 length: 16 amino acids. Between the trimmed V and J ends, which lost 2 bases and 1 base, there was a span of 11 bases. The CDR3 region is CASSLMGQGNTGELFF. DNA for the CDR3: TGTGCCAGCAGCTTAATGGGGCAGGGGAACACCGGGGAGCTGTTTTTT. The complete variable domain, with remaining parts taken from reference TRBV7-2 and TRBJ2-2, reads GAGVSQSPSNKVTEKGKDVELRCDPISGHTALYWYRQSLGQGLEFLIYFQGNSAPDKSGLPSDRFSAERTGGSVSTLTIQRTQQEDSAVYLCASSLMGQGNTGELFFGEGSRLTVL.

This chain links TRBV2 with TRBJ2-1; D remains unclear. Trimming pared 11 bases from V and 6 bases from J, leaving 11 bases between. Germline lookup yields CDR1 SNHLY and CDR2 FYNNEI. The CDR3 is 11 amino acids. The CDR3: CASQTSNEQFF. The DNA of the CDR3 is TGTGCCTCCCAAACCAGCAATGAGCAGTTCTTC.

With regard to this clone: Other DNA sequences of this sample code for an identical CDR3. The chain recombines TRBV5-4 with TRBJ2-7; TRBD1 matches 9 bases. The CDR3 totals 13 residues. After removal of 2 bases from V and 6 bases from J, the junction contained 3 bases not matched to a gene. CDR1 is SGHNT and CDR2 is YYREEE in the germline V gene (reference sequence). DNA for the CDR3: TGTGCCAGCAGCTTAACAGGGGGCGCCGAGCAGTACTTC. This translates into CASSLTGGAEQYF.

This chain uses TRBV7-9 with TRBJ2-5; tentatively, D is TRBD1 (6 bases). Trimming cost V 4 bases and J 2 bases, with 14 bases left between them. The CDR3 consists of 15 residues. Per the germline V gene, CDR1 is SEHNR and CDR2 is FQNEAQ (reference sequence). The CDR3 reads CASSYGQTVQETQYF. The CDR3 nucleotides read TGTGCCAGCAGCTACGGACAGACAGTACAAGAGACCCAGTACTTC. Based on the CDR3 plus reference TRBV7-9 and TRBJ2-5, the full variable domain is DTGVSQNPRHKITKRGQNVTFRCDPISEHNRLYWYRQTLGQGPEFLTYFQNEAQLEKSRLLSDRFSAERPKGSFSTLEIQRTEQGDSAMYLCASSYGQTVQETQYFGPGTRLLVL.

The CDR3 is CASGGGFSSSEKLFF. The DNA for the CDR3 is TGCGCCAGCGGAGGGGGCTTCAGTTCGAGTGAAAAACTGTTTTTT. V is TRBV5-1 and J is TRBJ1-4; 7 bases map to TRBD1. V lost 7 bases, J lost 7 bases, and 13 bases stayed unmatched. Germline CDR1 is SGHRS and CDR2 is YFSETQ. CDR3 length equals 15 residues.

The rearrangement uses TRBV7-8 and TRBJ1-5; no definite D call. Per germline, CDR1 SGHVS and CDR2 FQNEAQ. The CDR3 covers 15 residues. Between the trimmed V and J ends, which lost 5 bases and 6 bases, there was a span of 17 bases. The DNA of the CDR3 is TGTGCCAGCAGCCTCAGACGGGGAATGGGTCAGCCCCAGCATTTT. It translates to CASSLRRGMGQPQHF.

J is TRBJ2-5 and V is TRBV14; 7 nucleotides match TRBD1. Germline V lookup: CDR1 SGHDN, CDR2 FVKESK. V trimming: 4 bases; J trimming: 5 bases; junction bases outside the gene matches: 10. The CDR3 totals 15 residues. The CDR3 nucleotides are TGTGCCAGCAGCCCCTTGGACAGGAGGCGGGAGACCCAGTACTTC. It encodes CASSPLDRRRETQYF.

This rearrangement joins TRBV5-1 to TRBJ1-5; 7 bases are shared with TRBD1. The CDR3 extends over 18 amino acids. With 0 bases clipped from V and 0 bases from J, the junction kept 9 bases outside the gene matches. Germline CDR1 reads SGHRS; CDR2 reads YFSETQ. This CDR3 reads CASSLELQGPDSNQPQHF. As DNA, the CDR3 is TGCGCCAGCAGCTTGGAACTACAGGGGCCGGATAGCAATCAGCCCCAGCATTTT.

V and J are TRBV18 and TRBJ1-3; possibly TRBD1 for D (6 bases). The V and J ends lost 5 bases and 1 base respectively, with 18 bases between them. This CDR3 is built from 17 residues. Germline V gives CDR1 KGHSH, CDR2 LQKENI. CDR3 loop: CASSTRQGQTSGNTIYF. CDR3 nucleotides: TGTGCCAGCTCAACGAGACAAGGACAGACGTCTGGAAACACCATATATTTT.

This rearrangement joins TRBV12-5 to TRBJ2-5; D gene unclear. The germline V gene has CDR1 LGHNT and CDR2 FRNRAP. Deletions cut 5 bases from V and 0 bases from J, with 7 bases between. This CDR3 has 13 amino acids. This CDR3 reads CASGPRYQETQYF. The CDR3 nucleotides are TGTGCTAGTGGTCCTAGGTACCAAGAGACCCAGTACTTC.

At least ten counts were recorded for this clone. The chain combines TRBV2 with TRBJ2-3; 10 bases line up with TRBD1. CDR3 size: 16 residues. J gave up 4 bases and V 5 bases, and 9 bases lay outside the gene matches. Looked up from germline, CDR1 is SNHLY and CDR2 is FYNNEI. The CDR3 loop reads CASSRRATGGADTQYF. The CDR3 DNA reads as TGTGCCAGCAGTCGTCGGGCGACAGGGGGCGCAGATACGCAGTATTTT. Supplemented by reference TRBV2 and TRBJ2-3, the full variable domain reads EPEVTQTPSHQVTQMGQEVILRCVPISNHLYFYWYRQILGQKVEFLVSFYNNEISEKSEIFDDQFSVERPDGSNFTLKIRSTKLEDSAMYFCASSRRATGGADTQYFGPGTRLTVL.

V and J are TRBV11-2 and TRBJ2-1; TRBD2 agrees at 14 bases. The CDR3 contains 16 residues. V lost 4 bases, J lost 6 bases, and 5 bases stayed unmatched. Germline V lookup: CDR1 SGHAT, CDR2 FQNNGV. The CDR3 DNA follows: TGTGCCAGCAGCTCTCTGACTAGCGGGAGGGGCAATGAGCAGTTCTTC. This codes for CASSSLTSGRGNEQFF.

The chain recombines TRBV19 with TRBJ1-2; TRBD1 aligns across 8 bases. There are 15 residues in the CDR3. The trim removed 5 bases at V and 4 bases at J, leaving 9 bases unmatched. Germline lookup yields CDR1 LNHDA and CDR2 SQIVND (reference sequence). The CDR3 sequence: CASSPGGEAGYGYTF. The DNA for the CDR3 is TGTGCCAGTAGTCCAGGGGGCGAGGCGGGCTATGGCTACACCTTC. Looking up the rest from reference TRBV19 and TRBJ1-2 gives the full variable domain: DGGITQSPKYLFRKEGQNVTLSCEQNLNHDAMYWYRQDPGQGLRLIYYSQIVNDFQKGDIAEGYSVSREKKESFPLTVTSAQKNPTAFYLCASSPGGEAGYGYTFGSGTRLTVV.

The V call is TRBV3-1 (or the pseudogene TRBV3-2), the J call TRBJ2-7; TRBD2 agrees at 11 bases. V lost 4 bases to trimming and J lost 7 bases; unmatched junction nucleotides: 9. Germline loops: CDR1 LGHDT, CDR2 YNNKEL (reference sequence). The CDR3 is 15 residues long. This chain's CDR3 is CASSPRLAGIGEQYF. In nucleotides, the CDR3 is TGTGCCAGCAGCCCGAGACTAGCGGGGATAGGGGAGCAGTACTTC.

The chain recombines TRBV9 with TRBJ2-5; weak D call: TRBD1 (6 bases). Per germline, CDR1 SGDLS and CDR2 YYNGEE. The V and J ends lost 0 bases and 4 bases respectively, with 13 bases between them. CDR3 size: 15 residues. CDR3 nucleotide sequence: TGTGCCAGCAGCGTAGACCCCAGAGGGGGAGAGACCCAGTACTTC. Translating gives CASSVDPRGGETQYF.

The V gene is TRBV25-1, the J gene TRBJ1-3; D is possibly TRBD1 (5 bases). The CDR3 runs 14 residues. The germline V gene has CDR1 MGHDK and CDR2 SYGVNS. V lost 5 bases and J lost 0, with 8 bases in between. CDR3 in DNA: TGTGCCAGCAGTCCCGGACACTCTGGAAACACCATATATTTT. It encodes CASSPGHSGNTIYF. Full variable domain (missing parts from reference TRBV25-1 and TRBJ1-3): EADIYQTPRYLVIGTGKKITLECSQTMGHDKMYWYQQDPGMELHLIHYSYGVNSTEKGDLSSESTVSRIRTEHFPLTLESARPSHTSQYLCASSPGHSGNTIYFGEGSWLTVV.

The chain carries TRBV2 and TRBJ1-2; 7 nucleotides agree with TRBD1. Trimming removed 6 bases from V and 4 bases from J; junction bases left unmatched: 8. CDR1 is SNHLY and CDR2 is FYNNEI in the germline V gene. The CDR3 consists of 14 residues. The CDR3 DNA reads TGTGCCAGCAGGAACAGGGGCGCGGGCTATGGCTACACCTTC. As protein: CASRNRGAGYGYTF.

The rearrangement links TRBV6-2 or TRBV6-3 to TRBJ2-5; D may be TRBD1 (6 bases). V was pared by 2 bases and J by 2 bases, with 12 bases between. The CDR3 has 15 amino acids. The germline V gene encodes CDR1 MNHEY and CDR2 SVGEGT. This chain's CDR3 is CASSYGGRSQETQYF. CDR3 sequence (DNA): TGTGCCAGCAGTTACGGGGGCAGAAGTCAAGAGACCCAGTACTTC.

The chain employs TRBV6-5 and TRBJ1-1, with 7 positions matching TRBD1. Germline V CDR1 and CDR2: MNHEY, SVGAGI. Trimming at V came to 6 bases and at J to 4 bases, leaving 11 bases not matched to a gene. The CDR3 length is 15 residues. The CDR3 loop reads CASSQNRGAGTEAFF. The CDR3, as DNA: TGTGCCAGCAGCCAAAACAGGGGCGCAGGCACTGAAGCTTTCTTT.

As DNA, the CDR3 is TGCGCCAGCAGGGACAGGGGGCTTCATGAAAAACTGTTTTTT. As protein: CASRDRGLHEKLFF. The V call is TRBV10-1, the J call TRBJ1-4; 11 bases are shared with TRBD1. Losses at the gene ends were 6 bases for V and 6 bases for J; bases not matched to a gene: 3. The V gene's germline CDR1 is WNHNN and CDR2 SYGVQD (reference sequence). CDR3 length equals 14 residues.

The chain combines TRBV19 with TRBJ1-6; a possible D gene is TRBD1 (5 bases). V lost 7 bases to trimming and J lost 3 bases, with 10 bases between them. The CDR3 contains 14 residues. The germline V gene has CDR1 LNHDA and CDR2 SQIVND (reference sequence). The CDR3 DNA reads TGTGCCAGTATGAGAAGGGGCTATAATTCACCCCTCCACTTT. It codes for CASMRRGYNSPLHF.

The chain recombines TRBV19 with TRBJ1-5, with a tentative D call TRBD1 (5 bases). Germline V gene data show CDR1 as LNHDA and CDR2 as SQIVND (reference sequence). Trimming took 7 bases from V and 5 from J, leaving 9 bases between them. The CDR3 totals 12 residues. CDR3 sequence reads: CASTKGDQPQHF. In DNA, the CDR3 is TGTGCCAGTACAAAAGGGGATCAGCCCCAGCATTTT.

The chain is built from TRBV5-4 and TRBJ2-5; perhaps TRBD2 as D (6 bases). The length of the CDR3 is 15 residues. Germline loops: CDR1 SGHNT, CDR2 YYREEE (reference sequence). The V end lost 5 bases, the J end lost 5 bases, and 19 bases lay between the germline ends. CDR3 sequence: CASSSRTWGRETQYF. CDR3 in DNA: TGTGCCAGCAGTTCACGGACTTGGGGGAGGGAGACCCAGTACTTC.